The 18 T cell receptor beta chains below all came from one sample that was sequenced in a study of blood T cell repertoires in COVID-19. Repertoires were generated with immunoSEQ multiplex PCR, while TCRdb's copy carries only in-frame clones and drops some. The table lists around 200,000 clones, about 88% of them singletons, with 2.5% to 3% in the top ten. Sequences were obtained from peripheral blood. Receptor source: a man aged 40-49 years with active or convalescent COVID-19.

The rearrangement uses TRBV24-1 and TRBJ1-1; 8 bases agree with TRBD1. With 6 bases clipped from V and 5 bases from J, the junction kept 1 base outside the gene matches. Germline assignment: CDR1 KGHDR and CDR2 SFDVKD. The length of the CDR3 is 12 residues. The CDR3 sequence is CATSTGGTEAFF. The CDR3, as DNA: TGTGCCACCAGTACAGGGGGGACTGAAGCTTTCTTT.

The chain uses TRBV6-5 and TRBJ2-5; 8 bases agree with TRBD1. The germline gives CDR1 MNHEY, CDR2 SVGAGI. The V and J ends lost 7 bases and 5 bases, in that order; junction bases with no gene match: 9. The CDR3 sequence is 14 residues long. CDR3 sequence reads: CASKQGASPETQYF. In DNA form, the CDR3 reads TGTGCCAGCAAGCAGGGGGCTTCCCCGGAGACCCAGTACTTC.

The chain is built from TRBV9 and TRBJ1-1; the D is unclear. The CDR3 has 16 amino acids. V was pared by 4 bases and J by 0 bases, with 16 bases between. Germline CDR1 SGDLS, CDR2 YYNGEE. CDR3 in DNA: TGTGCCAGCAGCCTAATAACGGGCGGGGTGAACACTGAAGCTTTCTTT. Translating gives CASSLITGGVNTEAFF.

The CDR3 bases are TGTGCCAGCAGACCAGGGGGCGAAACTAACTATGGCTACACCTTC. This translates into CASRPGGETNYGYTF. The V call is TRBV7-2, the J call TRBJ1-2; 8 nucleotides line up with TRBD1. The CDR3 has 15 amino acids. Germline CDR1 SGHTA, CDR2 FQGNSA. Trimming cost V 6 bases and J 0 bases; bases outside gene matches: 6. The complete variable domain, with remaining parts taken from reference TRBV7-2 and TRBJ1-2, reads GAGVSQSPSNKVTEKGKDVELRCDPISGHTALYWYRQSLGQGLEFLIYFQGNSAPDKSGLPSDRFSAERTGGSVSTLTIQRTQQEDSAVYLCASRPGGETNYGYTFGSGTRLTVV.

This clone was detected only once. This rearrangement joins TRBV6-5 to TRBJ2-5; a possible D gene is TRBD2 (5 bases). Germline V gene data show CDR1 as MNHEY and CDR2 as SVGAGI. The CDR3 loop spans 16 amino acids. Trimming removed 6 bases at V and 4 bases at J, with 21 bases between. The CDR3 DNA reads as TGTGCCAGCAGCTACACGGACTGGCCCTTTAGAGAGACCCAGTACTTC. Protein sequence: CASSYTDWPFRETQYF.

The rearrangement links TRBV27 to TRBJ1-4, with 8 bases fitting TRBD1. CDR3 size: 16 residues. After removal of 5 bases from V and 0 bases from J, the junction contained 5 bases not matched to a gene. Germline lookup yields CDR1 MNHEY and CDR2 SMNVEV (reference sequence). DNA of the CDR3: TGTGCCAGCAGTCCTATGACAGGGGCAACTAATGAAAAACTGTTTTTT. This encodes CASSPMTGATNEKLFF.

The gene calls are TRBV7-3 and TRBJ2-3, with 12 bases fitting TRBD2. The CDR3 is 17 amino acids. V was clipped by 6 bases and J by 2 bases; unmatched bases: 9. In germline, CDR1 is SGHTA, CDR2 FQGTGA. The DNA for the CDR3 is TGTGCCAGCAGTTCTCAACTAGCGGGGGGACCCACAGATACGCAGTATTTT. Translation gives CASSSQLAGGPTDTQYF. The full variable domain, with the rest looked up from reference TRBV7-3 and TRBJ2-3, is GAGVSQTPSNKVTEKGKYVELRCDPISGHTALYWYRQSLGQGPEFLIYFQGTGAADDSGLPNDRFFAVRPEGSVSTLKIQRTERGDSAVYLCASSSQLAGGPTDTQYFGPGTRLTVL.

CDR3 region: CAWNIASSYEQYF. DNA of the CDR3: TGTGCCTGGAACATAGCGTCCTCCTACGAGCAGTACTTC. The chain is built from TRBV30 and TRBJ2-7, with D maybe TRBD2 (5 bases). The CDR3 covers 13 residues. Per the germline V gene, CDR1 is GTSNPN and CDR2 is SVGIG (reference sequence). Trimming stripped 4 bases from V and 0 bases from J, with 10 bases between.

The chain couples TRBV2 to TRBJ1-6; the D is unclear. Trimming pared 7 bases from V and 9 bases from J, leaving 25 bases between. Germline V CDR1 and CDR2: SNHLY, FYNNEI. This CDR3 is built from 17 residues. The DNA for the CDR3 is TGTGCCAGCACCGGCGGAGCGGGAGTCCCTCGAGGTTCACCCCTCCACTTT. Protein: CASTGGAGVPRGSPLHF.

DNA for the CDR3: TGTGCCAGCAGCTTGCCGGGACAGCGTGGTGGCTACACCTTC. It encodes CASSLPGQRGGYTF. This chain connects TRBV5-6 to TRBJ1-2; 7 bases match TRBD1. The CDR3 extends over 14 amino acids. Germline values: CDR1 SGHDT, CDR2 YYEEEE. The V gene end was trimmed by 1 base and the J gene end by 7 bases; junction bases not matched to a gene: 7.

This chain joins TRBV11-3 and TRBJ2-1; possibly TRBD1 for D (5 bases). Germline values: CDR1 SGHNT, CDR2 YENEEA. V lost 6 bases, J lost 9 bases, and 12 bases lay in between. This CDR3 comprises 12 residues. CDR3 loop: CASRKSGFEQFF. Here the CDR3 DNA reads TGTGCCAGCAGGAAATCAGGGTTTGAGCAGTTCTTC. The variable domain in full, with the rest retrieved from reference TRBV11-3 and TRBJ2-1, is EAGVVQSPRYKIIEKKQPVAFWCNPISGHNTLYWYLQNLGQGPELLIRYENEEAVDDSQLPKDRFSAERLKGVDSTLKIQPAELGDSAVYLCASRKSGFEQFFGPGTRLTVL.

The rearrangement links TRBV6-1 to TRBJ1-2, with D perhaps TRBD1 (5 bases). The germline CDR1 and CDR2 sequences are MNHNS and SASEGT. V lost 1 base and J 4 bases, leaving 10 bases between the germline ends. There are 14 residues in the CDR3. The CDR3 sequence is CASSEGQGGYGYTF. The CDR3 DNA reads as TGTGCCAGCAGTGAAGGCCAGGGCGGCTATGGCTACACCTTC.

This clone appeared a few times. The V call is TRBV12-5, the J call TRBJ2-5; D call uncertain. The V end was cut by 5 bases, the J end by 5 bases, with 24 bases between. The CDR3 runs to 17 residues. Per the germline V gene, CDR1 is LGHNT and CDR2 is FRNRAP. CDR3 in amino acids: CASGLPQKLERRETQYF. The CDR3 bases are TGTGCTAGTGGTCTACCCCAAAAGTTGGAGCGTAGGGAGACCCAGTACTTC.

The chain couples TRBV30 to TRBJ1-6; 11 bases agree with TRBD1. The V gene end was trimmed by 3 bases and the J gene end by 9 bases; junction bases not matched to a gene: 16. This CDR3 is built from 18 residues. Germline V lookup: CDR1 GTSNPN, CDR2 SVGIG (reference sequence). The CDR3 nucleotides are TGTGCCTGGAGCGCGGCCTACGGGGGGGGGACAGGGGGTTCACCCCTCCACTTT. As protein: CAWSAAYGGGTGGSPLHF.

The chain is built from TRBV7-9 and TRBJ1-4, with 7 positions matching TRBD1. V lost 5 bases to trimming and J lost 4 bases; unmatched junction nucleotides: 7. Per the germline V gene, CDR1 is SEHNR and CDR2 is FQNEAQ (reference sequence). This CDR3 comprises 15 residues. The CDR3 sequence: CASSKQGLFNEKLFF. CDR3 DNA sequence: TGTGCCAGCAGCAAACAGGGGCTCTTTAATGAAAAACTGTTTTTT.

A remark on this clone: Mismatch with germline at one junction end may stem from a read error. The chain recombines TRBV7-7 with TRBJ2-7, with 9 bases identical to TRBD1. CDR1 and CDR2 (germline): SSHAT, FNYEAQ (reference sequence). The CDR3 loop spans 14 amino acids. CDR3 protein: CASSLAGQGQQQYF. The CDR3 region has the DNA TGTGCTAGCAGCTTAGCCGGACAGGGGCAGCAGCAGTACTTC.

The chain couples TRBV7-3 to TRBJ2-5; TRBD2 aligns across 7 bases. Germline V gene data show CDR1 as SGHTA and CDR2 as FQGTGA. J lost 4 bases, V lost 5 bases, and 19 bases had no gene match. This CDR3 has 18 residues. This chain's CDR3 is CASSLPRGSSGDTETQYF. The CDR3 DNA reads as TGTGCCAGCAGCCTGCCTAGAGGGTCTAGCGGAGATACAGAGACCCAGTACTTC.

The V gene is TRBV7-8, the J gene TRBJ1-5; D not certain. Germline values: CDR1 SGHVS, CDR2 FQNEAQ. The V end lost 1 base, the J end lost 0 bases, and 7 bases lay between the germline ends. CDR3 length: 15 amino acids. CDR3: CASSLGRVSNQPQHF. CDR3 coding DNA: TGTGCCAGCAGCTTAGGTCGGGTTAGCAATCAGCCCCAGCATTTT.